The clone carrying this T cell receptor beta chain was recorded a few times. Its target is not known. The data derive from a study of regulatory T cells in long-lasting Graves disease. Germline-derived CDR1 and CDR2 are MNHEY and SMNVEV (reference sequence). The CDR3 extends over 15 amino acids. Trimming removed 2 bases at V and 0 bases at J, with 11 bases between. As to time point: newly diagnosed GD, antithyroid drugs for less than 3 months. From RNA extracted from PBMCs, the TCR library was made. Each patient gave approximately 9 milliliters of EDTA-anticoagulated peripheral blood. Sequencing libraries for TCR beta were prepared with iRepertoire HTBI primers and Arm-PCR of CDR3 regions. TCRdb called the multiplex PCR reads again in MiXCR, with one record for every CDR3 protein. The table records about 620,000 distinct CDR3 sequences, around 17% of them present only once. Study outcomes and limitations: Possibly, too few samples lowered accuracy.

The same specimen was also included in a second study, on T cells in Graves' hyperthyroidism and ophthalmopathy. As that report states: HTBI primers drove first-round RT-PCR of the TCR CDR3.

This chain links TRBV27 with TRBJ2-7; D is perhaps TRBD2 (5 bases). This sample comprised peripheral blood mononuclear cells (PBMCs), obtained at new diagnosis, from a patient treated with antithyroid drugs. The clonotype was recovered from a woman aged 25 to 39 with Graves disease. The CDR3 sequence is CASSLRGPISYEQYF. The CDR3 DNA reads as TGTGCCAGCAGTTTAAGAGGGCCTATCTCCTACGAGCAGTACTTC.